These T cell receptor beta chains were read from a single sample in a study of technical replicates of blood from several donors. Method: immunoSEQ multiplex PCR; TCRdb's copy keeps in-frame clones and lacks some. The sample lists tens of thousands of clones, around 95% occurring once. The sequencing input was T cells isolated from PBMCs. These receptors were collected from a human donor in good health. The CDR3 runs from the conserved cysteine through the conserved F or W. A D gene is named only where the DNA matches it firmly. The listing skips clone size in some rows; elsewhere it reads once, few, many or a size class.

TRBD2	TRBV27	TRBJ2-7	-	TGTGCCAGCGGGGCCGGGACTAGCTCTTTCTACGAGCAGTACTTC	CASGAGTSSFYEQYF
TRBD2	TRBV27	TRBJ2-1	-	TGTGCCACTACGGCGGGGACTAGCGGATACAATGAGCAGTTCTTC	CATTAGTSGYNEQFF
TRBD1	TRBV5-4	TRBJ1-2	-	TGTGCCAGCAGCTTGGGTCAGGGGGCCTTCTTTGGTGGCTACACCTTC	CASSLGQGAFFGGYTF
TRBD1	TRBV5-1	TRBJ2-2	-	TGCGCCAGCAGAGGGACAGGGGTCCCCTTACGTAGCCGGGAGCTGTTTTTT	CASRGTGVPLRSRELFF
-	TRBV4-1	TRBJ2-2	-	TGCGCCAGCAGCCTGAAGAGGTTGGTAGCCGGGGAGCTGTTTTTT	CASSLKRLVAGELFF
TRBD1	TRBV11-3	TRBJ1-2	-	TGTGCCAGCAGCTTAGATCGTCTTGGACAGGTTCGGGCCTATGGCTACACCTTC	CASSLDRLGQVRAYGYTF
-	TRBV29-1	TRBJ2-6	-	TGCAGCGTTGAAGAGTTCGAAGGGGCTGGGGCCAACGTCCTGACTTTC	CSVEEFEGAGANVLTF
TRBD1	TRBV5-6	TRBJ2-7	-	TGTGCCAGCAGCCCGGTAGTTCGCCGGGACAGTCACTACGAGCAGTACTTC	CASSPVVRRDSHYEQYF
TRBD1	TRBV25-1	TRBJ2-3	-	TGTGCCAGCAGTGAATGGGGACAGGGCCATACGCAGTATTTT	CASSEWGQGHTQYF
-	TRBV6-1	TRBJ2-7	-	TGTGCCAGCAGTGAATTTCGGTGGGCAAGCGGCTACGAGCAGTACTTC	CASSEFRWASGYEQYF
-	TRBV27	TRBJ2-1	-	TGTGCCAGCAGTTTTACGCTAGATGAGCAGTTCTTC	CASSFTLDEQFF
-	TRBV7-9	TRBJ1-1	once	TGTGCCAGCAGCTTAGGTATAGGAGCGAACACTGAAGCTTTCTTT	CASSLGIGANTEAFF
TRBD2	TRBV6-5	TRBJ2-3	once	TGTGCCAGCAGCGGACTAGCGGTTACAGATACGCAGTATTTT	CASSGLAVTDTQYF
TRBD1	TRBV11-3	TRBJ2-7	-	TGTGCCAGCAGCTCCATCCCCGGGACAGCAAACTACGAGCAGTACTTC	CASSSIPGTANYEQYF
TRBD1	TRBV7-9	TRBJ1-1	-	TGTGCCAGCAGCCCCGGACAGGGGGACATCAACACTGAAGCTTTCTTT	CASSPGQGDINTEAFF
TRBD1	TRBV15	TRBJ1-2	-	TGTGCCACCAGCAGACCTTGGACAGGGGCTAACTATGGCTACACCTTC	CATSRPWTGANYGYTF
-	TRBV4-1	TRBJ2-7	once	TGCGCCAGCAGCCTGTACTCCCAGGTCTACGAGCAGTACTTC	CASSLYSQVYEQYF
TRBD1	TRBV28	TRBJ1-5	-	TGTGCCAGCAGCCTGGGACAGCGCAATCAGCCCCAGCATTTT	CASSLGQRNQPQHF